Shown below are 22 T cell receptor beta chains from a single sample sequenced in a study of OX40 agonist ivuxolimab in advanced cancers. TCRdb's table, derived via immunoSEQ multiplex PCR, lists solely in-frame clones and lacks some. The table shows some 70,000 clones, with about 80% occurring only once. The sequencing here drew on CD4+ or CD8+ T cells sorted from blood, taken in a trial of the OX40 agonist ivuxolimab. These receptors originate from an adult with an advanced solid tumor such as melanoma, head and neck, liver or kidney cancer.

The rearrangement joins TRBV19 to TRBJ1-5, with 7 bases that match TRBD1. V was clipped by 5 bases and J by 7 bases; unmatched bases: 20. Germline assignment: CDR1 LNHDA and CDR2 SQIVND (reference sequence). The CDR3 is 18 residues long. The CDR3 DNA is TGTGCCAGTAGTCCCCGCCTATCGATAGGGGGCTCGATCCAGCCCCAGCATTTT. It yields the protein CASSPRLSIGGSIQPQHF.

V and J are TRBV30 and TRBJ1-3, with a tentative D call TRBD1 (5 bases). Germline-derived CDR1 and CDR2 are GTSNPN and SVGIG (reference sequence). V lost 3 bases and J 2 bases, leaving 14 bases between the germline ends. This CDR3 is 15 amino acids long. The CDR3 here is CAWSRGAGTGNTIYF. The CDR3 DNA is TGTGCCTGGAGCCGAGGGGCGGGGACTGGAAACACCATATATTTT.

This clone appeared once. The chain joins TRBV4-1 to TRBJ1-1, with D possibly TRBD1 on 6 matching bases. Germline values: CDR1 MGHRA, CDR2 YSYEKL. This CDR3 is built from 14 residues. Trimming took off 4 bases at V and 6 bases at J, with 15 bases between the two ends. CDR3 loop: CASSLQQGGSEAFF. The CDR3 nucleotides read TGCGCCAGCAGCCTCCAACAGGGAGGGTCTGAAGCTTTCTTT.

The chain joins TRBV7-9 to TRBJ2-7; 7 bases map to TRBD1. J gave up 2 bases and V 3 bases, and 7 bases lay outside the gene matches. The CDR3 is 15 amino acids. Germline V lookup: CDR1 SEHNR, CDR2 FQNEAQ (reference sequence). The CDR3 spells CASSFGTAETYEQYF. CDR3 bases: TGTGCCAGCAGCTTTGGGACAGCCGAAACCTACGAGCAGTACTTC.

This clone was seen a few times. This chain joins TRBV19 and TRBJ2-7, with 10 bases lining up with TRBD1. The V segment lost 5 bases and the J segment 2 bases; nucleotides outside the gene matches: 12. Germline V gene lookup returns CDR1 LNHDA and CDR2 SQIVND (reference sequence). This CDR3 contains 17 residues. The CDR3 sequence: CASSLLPPGQGTYEQYF. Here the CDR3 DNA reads TGTGCCAGTAGTCTACTCCCACCGGGACAGGGGACCTACGAGCAGTACTTC.

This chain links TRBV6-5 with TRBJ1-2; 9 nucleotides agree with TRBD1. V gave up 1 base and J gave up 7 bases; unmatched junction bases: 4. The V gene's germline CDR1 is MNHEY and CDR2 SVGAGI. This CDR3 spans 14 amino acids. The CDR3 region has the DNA TGTGCCAGCAGTTACTTAGGACAGGGGTCTGGCTACACCTTC. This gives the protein CASSYLGQGSGYTF.

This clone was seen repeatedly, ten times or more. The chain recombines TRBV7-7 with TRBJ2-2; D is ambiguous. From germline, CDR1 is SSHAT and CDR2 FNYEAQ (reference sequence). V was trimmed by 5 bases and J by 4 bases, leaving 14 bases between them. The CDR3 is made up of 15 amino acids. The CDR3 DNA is TGTGCCAGCAGCCCAGGTGGTCGGAGCACCGGGGAGCTGTTTTTT. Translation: CASSPGGRSTGELFF.

The DNA of the CDR3 is TGTGCCAGCAGCTTAGCGCGAGGACTGCCCCAGCATTTT. It is translated as CASSLARGLPQHF. The chain combines TRBV11-1 with TRBJ1-5; D not resolved. Germline V gene data show CDR1 as SGHAT and CDR2 as FQDESV (reference sequence). V dropped 0 bases and J dropped 9 bases, with 9 bases sitting between them. The CDR3 has 13 amino acids.

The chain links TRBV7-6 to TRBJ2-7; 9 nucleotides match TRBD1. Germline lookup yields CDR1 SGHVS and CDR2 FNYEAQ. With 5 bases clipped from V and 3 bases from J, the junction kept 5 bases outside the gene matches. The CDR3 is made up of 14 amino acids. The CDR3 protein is CASSPWDRDYEQYF. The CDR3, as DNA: TGTGCCAGCAGCCCGTGGGACAGGGACTACGAGCAGTACTTC.

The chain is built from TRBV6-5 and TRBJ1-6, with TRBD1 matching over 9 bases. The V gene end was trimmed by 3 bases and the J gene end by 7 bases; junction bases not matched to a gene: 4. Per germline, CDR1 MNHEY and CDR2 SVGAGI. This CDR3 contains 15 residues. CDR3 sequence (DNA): TGTGCCAGCAGTTATTCGGGACAGGGCAATTCACCCCTCCACTTT. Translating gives CASSYSGQGNSPLHF.

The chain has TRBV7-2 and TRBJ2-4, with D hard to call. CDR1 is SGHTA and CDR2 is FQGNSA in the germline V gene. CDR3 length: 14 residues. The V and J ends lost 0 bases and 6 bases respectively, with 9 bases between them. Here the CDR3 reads CASSLALSLNIQYF. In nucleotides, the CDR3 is TGTGCCAGCAGCTTAGCTCTAAGTCTAAACATTCAGTACTTC.

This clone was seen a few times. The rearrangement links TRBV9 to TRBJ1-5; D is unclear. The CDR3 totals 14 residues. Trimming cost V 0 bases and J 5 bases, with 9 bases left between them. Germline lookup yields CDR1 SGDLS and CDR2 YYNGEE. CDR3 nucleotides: TGTGCCAGCAGCGTAGCTCCCGGGGATCAGCCCCAGCATTTT. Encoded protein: CASSVAPGDQPQHF.

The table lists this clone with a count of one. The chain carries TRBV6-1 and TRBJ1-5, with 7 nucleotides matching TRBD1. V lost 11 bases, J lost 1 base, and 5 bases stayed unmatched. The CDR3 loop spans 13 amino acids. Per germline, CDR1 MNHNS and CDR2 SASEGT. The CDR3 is CAAQGRSNQPQHF. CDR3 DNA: TGTGCCGCACAGGGGAGGAGCAATCAGCCCCAGCATTTT.

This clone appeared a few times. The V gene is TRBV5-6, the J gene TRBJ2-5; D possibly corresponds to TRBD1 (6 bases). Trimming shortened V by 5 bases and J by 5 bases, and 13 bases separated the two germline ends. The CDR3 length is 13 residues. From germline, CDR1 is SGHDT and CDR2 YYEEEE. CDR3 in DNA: TGTGCCAGCAGGACAGGACCGGTTGAGACCCAGTACTTC. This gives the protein CASRTGPVETQYF.

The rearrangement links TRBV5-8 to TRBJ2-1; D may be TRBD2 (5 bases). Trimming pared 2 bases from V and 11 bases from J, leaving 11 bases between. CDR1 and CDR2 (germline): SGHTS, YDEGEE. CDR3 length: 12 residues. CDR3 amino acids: CASSLRTPKQFF. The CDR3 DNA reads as TGTGCCAGCAGCTTACGGACTCCAAAGCAGTTCTTC.

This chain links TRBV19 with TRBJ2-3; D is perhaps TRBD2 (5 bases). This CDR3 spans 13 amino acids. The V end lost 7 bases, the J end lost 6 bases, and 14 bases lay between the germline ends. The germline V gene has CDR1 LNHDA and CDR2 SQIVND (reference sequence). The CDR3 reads CASTPGLDDTQYF. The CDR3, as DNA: TGTGCCAGTACCCCTGGACTGGACGATACGCAGTATTTT.

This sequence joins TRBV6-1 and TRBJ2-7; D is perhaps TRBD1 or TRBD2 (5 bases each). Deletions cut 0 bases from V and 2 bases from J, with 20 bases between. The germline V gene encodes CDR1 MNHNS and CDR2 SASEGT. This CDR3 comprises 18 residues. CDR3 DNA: TGTGCCAGCAGTGAAGCGCTTCCGGGGCAAACCTCTACCTACGAGCAGTACTTC. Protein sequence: CASSEALPGQTSTYEQYF.

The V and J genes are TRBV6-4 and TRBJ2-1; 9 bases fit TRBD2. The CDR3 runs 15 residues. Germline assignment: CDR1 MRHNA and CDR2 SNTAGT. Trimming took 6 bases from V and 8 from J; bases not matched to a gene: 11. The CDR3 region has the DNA TGTGCCAGCAGGGGGGAAGCGGGGGGAAGATATGAGCAGTTCTTC. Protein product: CASRGEAGGRYEQFF.

The CDR3 reads CASSQGFDTQYF. The CDR3 nucleotides read TGTGCCAGCAGTCAGGGGTTCGATACGCAGTATTTT. The V gene is TRBV6-1, the J gene TRBJ2-3; weak D call: TRBD1 (6 bases). V lost 5 bases and J 6 bases, leaving 9 bases between the germline ends. The CDR3 sequence is 12 residues long. Germline CDR1 is MNHNS and CDR2 is SASEGT.

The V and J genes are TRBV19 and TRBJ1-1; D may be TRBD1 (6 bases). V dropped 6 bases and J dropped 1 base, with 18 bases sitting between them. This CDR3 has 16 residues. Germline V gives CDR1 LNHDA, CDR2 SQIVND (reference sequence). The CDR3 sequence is CASRLGGRIANTEAFF. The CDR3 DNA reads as TGTGCCAGTAGGTTAGGGGGACGAATTGCGAACACTGAAGCTTTCTTT.

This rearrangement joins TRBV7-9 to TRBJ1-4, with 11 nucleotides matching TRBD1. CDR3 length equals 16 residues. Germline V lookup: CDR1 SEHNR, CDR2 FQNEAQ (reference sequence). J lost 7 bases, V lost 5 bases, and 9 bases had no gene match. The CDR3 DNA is TGTGCCAGCAGCCGGACAGGGGGCAATTTGCGTGAAAAACTGTTTTTT. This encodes CASSRTGGNLREKLFF.

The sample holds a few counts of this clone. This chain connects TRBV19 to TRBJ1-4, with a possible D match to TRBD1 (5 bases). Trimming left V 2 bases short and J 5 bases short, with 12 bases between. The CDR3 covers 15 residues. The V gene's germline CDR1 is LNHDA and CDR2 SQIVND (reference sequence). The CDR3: CASSIRRGTNEKLFF. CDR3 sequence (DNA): TGTGCCAGTAGTATAAGGCGGGGGACGAATGAAAAACTGTTTTTT.